The 9 T cell receptor beta chains reported below all come from one sample, sequenced in a study of blood T cells in healthy people across ages. The authors ran a second PCR of roughly 6 to 12 cycles using a sample-barcoded 5' primer and a J-beta primer mix. TCRdb reprocessed the 5' RACE reads with MiXCR, giving one entry per CDR3 protein. The sample lists 800,000 to 950,000 distinct CDR3 sequences, 25% to 35% occurring once. In addition, the sample was reused for a study of T cells of mothers and their children.

Sequencing input: blood. Receptor source: a woman in her 40s in good health.

In this sample, this clonotype turned up a few times. The chain recombines TRBV7-9 with TRBJ1-1, with D possibly matching TRBD1 (5 bases). The CDR3 totals 15 residues. V lost 4 bases and J 1 base, leaving 13 bases between the germline ends. CDR1 and CDR2 from the germline V gene are SEHNR and FQNEAQ (reference sequence). DNA of the CDR3: TGTGCCAGCAGCTCCCTTGGGACCCCGAACACTGAAGCTTTCTTT. Amino acid sequence: CASSSLGTPNTEAFF. Together with reference TRBV7-9 and TRBJ1-1, the CDR3 gives the full variable domain: DTGVSQNPRHKITKRGQNVTFRCDPISEHNRLYWYRQTLGQGPEFLTYFQNEAQLEKSRLLSDRFSAERPKGSFSTLEIQRTEQGDSAMYLCASSSLGTPNTEAFFGQGTRLTVV.

This clonotype was recorded once. V is TRBV20-1 and J is TRBJ1-1; D unclear. The CDR3 is made up of 13 amino acids. V lost 6 bases, J lost 5 bases, and 16 bases lay in between. Per germline, CDR1 DFQATT and CDR2 SNEGSKA (reference sequence). This CDR3 reads CSAPLTWRTEAFF. The CDR3 DNA sequence: TGCAGTGCGCCTCTGACATGGAGGACTGAAGCTTTCTTT.

This clonotype was recorded a few times. The rearrangement links TRBV20-1 to TRBJ1-2, with TRBD1 matching over 11 bases. The CDR3 runs to 13 residues. The germline V gene has CDR1 DFQATT and CDR2 SNEGSKA (reference sequence). Losses at the gene ends were 4 bases for V and 12 bases for J; bases not matched to a gene: 10. This chain's CDR3 is CSATGQGAGGHTF. CDR3 DNA sequence: TGCAGTGCTACTGGACAGGGGGCGGGGGGCCACACCTTC.

As for this clonotype: At one boundary the junction diverges from the germline segment, which might be a read error. J is TRBJ2-3 and V is TRBV28; D gene ambiguous. In germline, CDR1 is MDHEN, CDR2 SYDVKM. The CDR3 sequence is 12 residues long. The CDR3 nucleotides are TGCGTCGTCCACAAAGCCCCAGATACGCAGTATTTT. It specifies CVVHKAPDTQYF.

The chain recombines TRBV6-2 or TRBV6-3 with TRBJ2-5; D perhaps matches TRBD2 (6 bases). CDR1 and CDR2 (germline): MNHEY, SVGEGT. The CDR3 has 17 residues. V was pared by 2 bases and J by 0 bases, with 16 bases between. CDR3 nucleotide sequence: TGTGCCAGCAGTTACGGTTGGGGGGAATCGAACCAAGAGACCCAGTACTTC. The encoded protein is CASSYGWGESNQETQYF.

J is TRBJ2-7 and V is TRBV28; 10 positions agree with TRBD1. The CDR3 totals 15 residues. Trimming took 6 bases from V and 5 from J; bases not matched to a gene: 10. CDR1 and CDR2 (germline): MDHEN, SYDVKM. CDR3 residues: CASSPTTGGLHEQYF. The DNA for the CDR3 is TGTGCCAGCAGCCCTACGACAGGGGGCTTGCACGAGCAGTACTTC.

In this sample, this clonotype turned up a few times. The rearrangement joins TRBV2 to TRBJ1-4; no reliable D call. CDR1 SNHLY and CDR2 FYNNEI come from the germline V gene. CDR3 length: 16 amino acids. The V end was cut by 2 bases, the J end by 6 bases, with 16 bases between. The chain's CDR3 is CASSEMDFTEDEKLFF. CDR3 nucleotide sequence: TGTGCCAGCAGTGAAATGGACTTCACCGAGGATGAAAAACTGTTTTTT.

Concerning this clonotype: A clone one base away is much larger, so this may be a read error. The V gene is TRBV28, the J gene TRBJ2-7, with D maybe TRBD2 (5 bases). CDR3 length: 15 residues. Germline assignment: CDR1 MDHEN and CDR2 SYDVKM. In DNA, the CDR3 is TGTGCCAGCGGTTTGGAGGTAGGGAGCTCCTACGAGCAGTACTTC. Translation: CASGLEVGSSYEQYF.

This clonotype was detected a few times. This chain links TRBV9 with TRBJ1-6, with a tentative D call TRBD1 (6 bases). The germline V gene encodes CDR1 SGDLS and CDR2 YYNGEE. The CDR3 totals 16 residues. With 3 bases removed from V and 11 bases from J, the gap between germline ends came to 21 bases. The CDR3 DNA sequence: TGTGCCAGCAGCGCTGTACTACAGGGCTCGGGGCCACCCCTCCACTTT. This encodes CASSAVLQGSGPPLHF.